Below are 11 T cell receptor beta chains sequenced from a single sample in a study of blood T cell repertoires in COVID-19. TCRdb's table, derived via immunoSEQ multiplex PCR, lists solely in-frame clones and lacks some. The sample contains 80,000 to 95,000 clones, 65% to 85% of which appear only once. The sample was peripheral blood. Source of these receptors: a man older than 75 with active or convalescent COVID-19.

This clone was counted at least ten times. A read error may account for a junction end that differs from germline. V gene TRBV6-5 combines with J gene TRBJ1-1; TRBD1 is a possible D gene (6 bases). CDR3 length: 15 amino acids. Germline V lookup: CDR1 MNHEY, CDR2 SVGAGI. DNA for the CDR3: TGTGCCAGCAGCTACTCCCGGGGAGGGGGGACTGAAGCTTTCTTT. Amino acid sequence: CASSYSRGGGTEAFF.

This chain connects TRBV5-1 to TRBJ1-2; 7 bases line up with TRBD1. The CDR3 is 15 amino acids. The V and J ends lost 4 bases and 4 bases, in that order; junction bases with no gene match: 10. Germline V gene sequence: CDR1 SGHRS, CDR2 YFSETQ. The CDR3 sequence is CASSTLQGSVYGYTF. DNA for the CDR3: TGCGCCAGCAGCACCCTACAGGGGTCCGTCTATGGCTACACCTTC.

This clone has a handful of counts. This chain connects TRBV19 to TRBJ1-5; unclear D gene. CDR1 is LNHDA, CDR2 SQIVND, per germline (reference sequence). CDR3 length: 13 residues. Trimming stripped 5 bases from V and 5 bases from J, with 10 bases between. The CDR3 loop is CASSAREDQPQHF. In nucleotides, the CDR3 is TGTGCCAGTAGTGCCCGCGAGGATCAGCCCCAGCATTTT. The full variable domain, in which reference TRBV19 and TRBJ1-5 provide the parts outside the CDR3, is DGGITQSPKYLFRKEGQNVTLSCEQNLNHDAMYWYRQDPGQGLRLIYYSQIVNDFQKGDIAEGYSVSREKKESFPLTVTSAQKNPTAFYLCASSAREDQPQHFGDGTRLSIL.

The rearrangement uses TRBV28 and TRBJ2-7; a possible D gene is TRBD1 (8 bases). In germline, CDR1 is MDHEN, CDR2 SYDVKM. Trimming removed 8 bases at V and 2 bases at J, with 13 bases between. The CDR3 is made up of 13 amino acids. In DNA, the CDR3 is TGTGCCAGCCGAACAGGGGGGGCCTACGAGCAGTACTTC. It specifies CASRTGGAYEQYF.

Comment on this clone: Its ends do not fully match the called genes, so a read error is possible. The J gene is TRBJ2-2, the V gene TRBV7-7; TRBD1 aligns across 7 bases. CDR3 length: 17 residues. Looked up from germline, CDR1 is SSHAT and CDR2 is FNYEAQ (reference sequence). CDR3 sequence reads: CASSEQGFPANTGELFF. The DNA for the CDR3 is TGTGCTAGCAGCGAACAGGGGTTCCCTGCGAACACCGGGGAGCTGTTTTTT.

This chain connects TRBV3-1 (or the pseudogene TRBV3-2) to TRBJ1-3, with D unresolved. The germline V and J ends were trimmed by 6 bases and 0 bases, with 6 bases remaining between them. The CDR3 is made up of 13 amino acids. Looked up from germline, CDR1 is LGHDT and CDR2 is YNNKEL (reference sequence). The CDR3 nucleotides are TGTGCCAGCAGACTTAGCTCTGGAAACACCATATATTTT. Translated: CASRLSSGNTIYF.

The V call is TRBV7-6, the J call TRBJ2-5; 9 bases line up with TRBD2. Germline-derived CDR1 and CDR2 are SGHVS and FNYEAQ. V lost 5 bases, J lost 5 bases, and 12 bases stayed unmatched. The CDR3 runs to 16 residues. DNA of the CDR3: TGTGCCAGCAGCCCTCTCTGGGCTAGCGGGGTGGAGACCCAGTACTTC. This encodes CASSPLWASGVETQYF.

The rearrangement links TRBV4-1 to TRBJ2-1, with TRBD1 identical over 8 bases. CDR3 length: 15 amino acids. Germline assignment: CDR1 MGHRA and CDR2 YSYEKL. The V and J ends lost 5 bases and 7 bases, in that order; junction bases with no gene match: 10. CDR3 sequence reads: CASSDRTGWGNEQFF. The CDR3 nucleotides read TGCGCCAGCAGCGACCGGACAGGGTGGGGGAATGAGCAGTTCTTC.

The chain has TRBV19 and TRBJ1-4; TRBD1 matches at 8 bases. The length of the CDR3 is 17 residues. The trim removed 5 bases at V and 0 bases at J, leaving 8 bases unmatched. CDR1 LNHDA and CDR2 SQIVND come from the germline V gene (reference sequence). CDR3 sequence: CASSPRTGQTTNEKLFF. The DNA for the CDR3 is TGTGCCAGTAGTCCGAGGACAGGGCAAACAACTAATGAAAAACTGTTTTTT. The variable domain in full, completed from reference TRBV19 and TRBJ1-4, reads DGGITQSPKYLFRKEGQNVTLSCEQNLNHDAMYWYRQDPGQGLRLIYYSQIVNDFQKGDIAEGYSVSREKKESFPLTVTSAQKNPTAFYLCASSPRTGQTTNEKLFFGSGTQLSVL.

The V call is TRBV14, the J call TRBJ2-7; D is unresolved. This CDR3 region has 15 residues. V was clipped by 1 base and J by 2 bases, with 12 bases between them. Germline V gene data show CDR1 as SGHDN and CDR2 as FVKESK. In nucleotides, the CDR3 is TGTGCCAGCAGCCAAGGTGCAACAGCCGCCTACGAGCAGTACTTC. It is translated as CASSQGATAAYEQYF.

The J gene is TRBJ2-2, the V gene TRBV3-1 (or the pseudogene TRBV3-2), with 8 bases matching TRBD2. V lost 5 bases and J lost 6; bases outside the gene matches: 8. The CDR3 runs 15 residues. The germline V gene has CDR1 LGHDT and CDR2 YNNKEL (reference sequence). For the CDR3, the DNA is TGTGCCAGCAGCATCATAGCGGGGTCGGCCGGGGAGCTGTTTTTT. It is translated as CASSIIAGSAGELFF.